Listed here are 20 T cell receptor beta chains from one sample, sequenced in a study of T cell repertoires in breast cancer. The expanded emulsion RT-PCR method captured paired alpha and beta chains from CD8+ T cells. A second nested PCR with blocking oligonucleotides suppressed unpaired genes. TCRdb re-called the emulsion pairing reads with MiXCR, one entry per CDR3 protein. The sample carries nearly 40,000 distinct CDR3 sequences, 45% recorded once. Sequences were obtained from CD8+ T cells. Receptors originate from a pool of human donors with breast cancer or a healthy control (not recorded which).

This clonotype was detected many times. V and J are TRBV6-1 and TRBJ1-3; D perhaps matches TRBD1 (5 bases). Germline-derived CDR1 and CDR2 are MNHNS and SASEGT. Trimming removed 11 bases at V and 4 bases at J, with 15 bases between. CDR3 length: 13 residues. CDR3 region: CAVQGFAGNTIYF. As DNA, the CDR3 is TGTGCCGTCCAGGGTTTTGCGGGAAACACCATATATTTT.

This clonotype was counted a few times. The chain joins TRBV5-4 to TRBJ1-1; D uncertain. Per germline, CDR1 SGHNT and CDR2 YYREEE (reference sequence). The CDR3 runs to 13 residues. V lost 6 bases, J lost 0 bases, and 9 bases lay in between. The CDR3 region has the DNA TGTGCCAGCATGAGTAGAATGAACACTGAAGCTTTCTTT. Translating gives CASMSRMNTEAFF.

This clonotype appeared a few times. This chain connects TRBV7-9 to TRBJ1-2, with D unclear. Per germline, CDR1 SEHNR and CDR2 FQNEAQ (reference sequence). V was cut by 1 base and J by 3 bases, with 9 bases left in between. The CDR3 contains 14 residues. The CDR3 protein is CASSLGVADYGYTF. The CDR3 nucleotides read TGTGCCAGCAGCTTAGGTGTTGCGGACTATGGCTACACCTTC. Full variable domain (outside the CDR3, taken from reference TRBV7-9 and TRBJ1-2): DTGVSQNPRHKITKRGQNVTFRCDPISEHNRLYWYRQTLGQGPEFLTYFQNEAQLEKSRLLSDRFSAERPKGSFSTLEIQRTEQGDSAMYLCASSLGVADYGYTFGSGTRLTVV.

This clonotype appeared a few times. The genes are TRBV27 and TRBJ2-5; a possible D gene is TRBD2 (5 bases). Deletions cut 4 bases from V and 5 bases from J, with 5 bases between. Germline CDR1 is MNHEY and CDR2 is SMNVEV (reference sequence). The CDR3 is 11 amino acids. The DNA for the CDR3 is TGTGCCAGCAGTTCGGGGGAGACCCAGTACTTC. Its protein product is CASSSGETQYF.

V usage is TRBV5-4 and J usage is TRBJ1-1; D remains ambiguous. With 4 bases removed from V and 3 bases from J, the gap between germline ends came to 10 bases. The CDR3 has 13 residues. In germline, CDR1 is SGHNT, CDR2 YYREEE (reference sequence). The CDR3 reads CASSPTVDTEAFF. In nucleotides, the CDR3 is TGTGCCAGCAGCCCCACGGTGGACACTGAAGCTTTCTTT. Based on the CDR3 plus reference TRBV5-4 and TRBJ1-1, the full variable domain is ETGVTQSPTHLIKTRGQQVTLRCSSQSGHNTVSWYQQALGQGPQFIFQYYREEENGRGNFPPRFSGLQFPNYSSELNVNALELDDSALYLCASSPTVDTEAFFGQGTRLTVV.

This clonotype has more than one count but fewer than ten. This sequence joins TRBV20-1 and TRBJ2-7, with TRBD1 as a possible D gene (5 bases). The germline gives CDR1 DFQATT, CDR2 SNEGSKA (reference sequence). V lost 2 bases to trimming and J lost 2 bases, with 7 bases between them. This CDR3 spans 12 amino acids. The CDR3 nucleotides are TGCAGTGCTAGAACGGACACCTACGAGCAGTACTTC. Translated: CSARTDTYEQYF.

The rearrangement uses TRBV20-1 and TRBJ1-4; no firm D call. With 2 bases removed from V and 8 bases from J, the gap between germline ends came to 12 bases. CDR3 length: 13 amino acids. The germline V gene has CDR1 DFQATT and CDR2 SNEGSKA (reference sequence). This CDR3 is CSARTGEPEKLFF. In nucleotides, the CDR3 is TGCAGTGCTAGAACCGGGGAGCCCGAAAAACTGTTTTTT.

This clonotype was counted between two and nine times. The chain combines TRBV27 with TRBJ2-3; 7 bases line up with TRBD2. Germline loops: CDR1 MNHEY, CDR2 SMNVEV (reference sequence). CDR3 size: 16 residues. After removal of 6 bases from V and 3 bases from J, the junction contained 12 bases not matched to a gene. The CDR3 sequence: CASSRLGAGVTDTQYF. The CDR3 DNA reads TGTGCCAGCAGCCGTCTCGGGGCGGGAGTGACAGATACGCAGTATTTT.

This clonotype was detected only a few times. This sequence joins TRBV6-5 and TRBJ1-2; no clear D gene. V lost 0 bases, J lost 2 bases, and 1 base lay in between. In germline, CDR1 is MNHEY, CDR2 SVGAGI. The CDR3 consists of 12 residues. CDR3 bases: TGTGCCAGCAGTTACTCCAACTATGGCTACACCTTC. This codes for CASSYSNYGYTF.

The chain is built from TRBV2 and TRBJ2-7; D ambiguous. The V end lost 4 bases, the J end lost 3 bases, and 10 bases lay between the germline ends. CDR1 and CDR2 from the germline V gene are SNHLY and FYNNEI. CDR3 length: 13 residues. CDR3: CASSVDESYEQYF. CDR3 bases: TGTGCCAGCAGTGTTGATGAAAGCTACGAGCAGTACTTC.

The V gene is TRBV6-2 or TRBV6-3, the J gene TRBJ2-3; 13 bases line up with TRBD2. CDR1 MNHEY and CDR2 SVGEGT come from the germline V gene. After removal of 6 bases from V and 8 bases from J, the junction contained 11 bases not matched to a gene. The CDR3 totals 16 residues. Here the CDR3 DNA reads TGTGCCAGCAGGCCCGGACTAGCGGGGGCCGGAGGTACGCAGTATTTT. This encodes CASRPGLAGAGGTQYF.

The rearrangement joins TRBV7-8 to TRBJ2-2; 9 nucleotides agree with TRBD2. Germline loops: CDR1 SGHVS, CDR2 FQNEAQ. The V segment lost 5 bases and the J segment 6 bases; nucleotides outside the gene matches: 10. The CDR3 is 16 amino acids. CDR3: CASSRGTSRFAGELFF. CDR3 nucleotide sequence: TGTGCCAGCAGCAGAGGGACTAGCCGGTTTGCCGGGGAGCTGTTTTTT.

This clonotype was counted between two and nine times. The chain couples TRBV11-2 to TRBJ2-1; tentative D call: TRBD2 (5 bases). There are 12 residues in the CDR3. The V gene's germline CDR1 is SGHAT and CDR2 FQNNGV. V was pared by 8 bases and J by 10 bases, with 15 bases between. This CDR3 reads CASGSTAQEQFF. In DNA, the CDR3 is TGTGCCAGCGGGAGTACAGCCCAGGAGCAGTTCTTC.

This clonotype was observed at least ten times. CDR3 amino acids: CASSLAGGATDTQYF. CDR3 DNA: TGTGCCAGCTCCTTGGCGGGGGGGGCAACAGATACGCAGTATTTT. The genes are TRBV6-1 and TRBJ2-3; 9 nucleotides match TRBD2. This CDR3 has 15 amino acids. The V gene's germline CDR1 is MNHNS and CDR2 SASEGT. V was pared by 8 bases and J by 3 bases, with 9 bases of the junction left unmatched.

This clonotype turned up a few times. The genes are TRBV6-5 and TRBJ2-3; D gene uncertain. Trimming stripped 0 bases from V and 2 bases from J, with 3 bases between. CDR3 length: 13 residues. Per the germline V gene, CDR1 is MNHEY and CDR2 is SVGAGI. The CDR3 spells CASSYSATDTQYF. CDR3 in DNA: TGTGCCAGCAGTTACTCGGCCACAGATACGCAGTATTTT.

This clonotype was observed a few times. This rearrangement joins TRBV20-1 to TRBJ2-7; 9 bases line up with TRBD2. The V gene end was trimmed by 3 bases and the J gene end by 0 bases; junction bases not matched to a gene: 9. Germline CDR1 is DFQATT and CDR2 is SNEGSKA (reference sequence). This CDR3 is built from 16 residues. CDR3 bases: TGCAGTGCTAGTGCTAGCGGGGCTATTAGCTCCTACGAGCAGTACTTC. It specifies CSASASGAISSYEQYF.

This clonotype was recorded many times. The rearrangement links TRBV20-1 to TRBJ2-1; 9 bases match TRBD1. The J segment lost 9 bases and the V segment lost 5 bases, leaving 2 bases of the junction unmatched. The germline gives CDR1 DFQATT, CDR2 SNEGSKA (reference sequence). The CDR3 has 11 residues. In DNA, the CDR3 is TGCAGTGCTGAACAGGGGGCTGAGCAGTTCTTC. This sequence encodes CSAEQGAEQFF.

Remarks on this clonotype: The junction does not match germline at one end; this may be a read error. The rearrangement joins TRBV6-1 to TRBJ1-6, with D unresolved. Germline CDR1 reads MNHNS; CDR2 reads SASEGT. This CDR3 spans 14 amino acids. The CDR3 nucleotides are TGTGCCAGCAGTGGACCAAACTCGAATTCACCCCTCCGCTTT. Translation: CASSGPNSNSPLRF.

The chain couples TRBV7-9 to TRBJ2-1, with 11 bases fitting TRBD2. CDR3 length equals 17 residues. Germline V gene sequence: CDR1 SEHNR, CDR2 FQNEAQ (reference sequence). J was trimmed by 5 bases and V by 4 bases; bases with no gene match: 10. The chain's CDR3 is CASSYSPGTSGNNEQFF. The DNA of the CDR3 is TGTGCCAGCAGCTATAGTCCCGGGACTAGCGGAAACAATGAGCAGTTCTTC.

This clonotype was picked up a small number of times. The J gene is TRBJ2-1, the V gene TRBV19; 10 bases map to TRBD2. Germline lookup yields CDR1 LNHDA and CDR2 SQIVND (reference sequence). This CDR3 has 17 residues. Trimming at V came to 2 bases and at J to 9 bases, leaving 13 bases not matched to a gene. The CDR3 sequence: CASSIISGGPSGGEQFF. CDR3 DNA sequence: TGTGCCAGTAGTATAATTAGCGGGGGGCCGTCGGGGGGTGAGCAGTTCTTC.